Each of the 3 T cell receptor beta chains below was sequenced from the same sample in a study of shared clonotypes between healthy human individuals. Data came from immunoSEQ multiplex PCR; TCRdb stores just in-frame clones and leaves some out. The sample lists approximately 1.4 million clones, under 99% occurring once. Input material: naive CD4+ T cells sorted from blood. Noted subset: CD45RA+ positively selected. These receptors originate from a man aged 25 to 45 in good health.

On this clone itself: At one end the junction does not follow the germline gene, possibly because of a read error. The same CDR3 arises from other DNA sequences in this sample as well. The chain is built from TRBV5-1 and TRBJ2-7; weak D call: TRBD1 (5 bases). The germline V gene has CDR1 SGHRS and CDR2 YFSETQ. This CDR3 comprises 15 residues. The CDR3 region is CASSLWVTATYEQYF. The DNA of the CDR3 is TGCGCTAGCAGCTTGTGGGTGACAGCCACCTACGAGCAGTACTTC.

This rearrangement joins TRBV28 to TRBJ2-7; D may be TRBD1 (5 bases). The ends were cut back, 6 bases at V and 7 bases at J, with 10 bases in the middle. This CDR3 contains 11 residues. CDR1 MDHEN and CDR2 SYDVKM come from the germline V gene. In nucleotides, the CDR3 is TGTGCCAGCAGCCAGCCAGGGGAGCAGTACTTC. Its translation is CASSQPGEQYF.

The rearrangement uses TRBV5-1 and TRBJ1-2, with a possible D match to TRBD1 (5 bases). CDR1 and CDR2 (germline): SGHRS, YFSETQ. Trimming pared 0 bases from V and 8 bases from J, leaving 11 bases between. The CDR3 has 13 amino acids. The CDR3 coding sequence is TGCGCCAGCAGCTTGGCGGGGGTATACGGCTACACCTTC. This gives the protein CASSLAGVYGYTF.